The 10 T cell receptor beta chains below come from one sample, sequenced in a study of beta chain features in type 1 diabetes. The authors reverse transcribed all of the isolated RNA, so sequencing captured expressed TCRB transcripts. TCRdb's table, derived via immunoSEQ multiplex PCR, lists solely in-frame clones and lacks some. Of under 300,000 clones in the sample, about 26% were seen once. The sample consisted of central memory CD4+ T cells from blood. These receptors came from a man between 25 and 39 years old in good health.

The chain recombines TRBV23-1 with TRBJ2-7, with D perhaps TRBD2 (7 bases). TRBV23-1 is placed among ORFs of uncertain function. Trimming removed 7 bases at V and 5 bases at J, with 18 bases between. This CDR3 region has 14 residues. For the CDR3, the DNA is TGCGCCAGCATACCTAGGGGGGGCTGGAACGAGCAGTACTTC. Protein sequence: CASIPRGGWNEQYF.

The CDR3 DNA reads TGTGCCATCAGGGACAGGGACGGGGGGTCCTACAATGAGCAGTTCTTC. This codes for CAIRDRDGGSYNEQFF. This rearrangement joins TRBV10-3 to TRBJ2-1; possible D gene TRBD1, 8 bases. Germline V CDR1 and CDR2: ENHRY, SYGVKD. V was cut by 6 bases and J by 1 base, with 16 bases left in between. The CDR3 totals 16 residues.

This clone appeared many times. CDR3 DNA: TGTGCCAGCAGCGTGGGGCCGGCCGAGACCCAGTACTTC. Encoded protein: CASSVGPAETQYF. The chain couples TRBV27 to TRBJ2-5, with a possible D match to TRBD1 (5 bases). V was clipped by 6 bases and J by 5 bases, with 13 bases between them. Looked up from germline, CDR1 is MNHEY and CDR2 is SMNVEV (reference sequence). The length of the CDR3 is 13 residues.

This clone was detected only a few times. The chain joins TRBV28 to TRBJ2-7, with unresolved D. The CDR3 runs to 11 residues. The V and J ends lost 8 bases and 4 bases respectively, with 9 bases between them. CDR1 and CDR2 (germline): MDHEN, SYDVKM. For the CDR3, the DNA is TGTGCCAGCCCCGCCATGTACGAGCAGTACTTC. It yields the protein CASPAMYEQYF. Combining the CDR3 with reference TRBV28 and TRBJ2-7 gives the whole variable domain DVKVTQSSRYLVKRTGEKVFLECVQDMDHENMFWYRQDPGLGLRLIYFSYDVKMKEKGDIPEGYSVSREKKERFSLILESASTNQTSMYLCASPAMYEQYFGPGTRLTVT.

The V gene is TRBV7-2, the J gene TRBJ2-7; D is tentatively TRBD1 or TRBD2 (6 bases each). The germline CDR1 and CDR2 sequences are SGHTA and FQGNSA. With 1 base removed from V and 2 bases from J, the gap between germline ends came to 12 bases. CDR3 length: 15 amino acids. CDR3 nucleotides: TGTGCCAGCAGCTTAGGCCGGGGGCTTACCTACGAGCAGTACTTC. Translation gives CASSLGRGLTYEQYF.

The chain combines TRBV4-3 with TRBJ1-5; a possible D gene is TRBD1 (5 bases). This CDR3 has 15 residues. Per germline, CDR1 LGHNA and CDR2 YSLEER. V was shortened by 0 bases and J by 2 bases, with 8 bases between the two germline ends. The CDR3 spells CASSQDPGGNQPQHF. In DNA form, the CDR3 reads TGCGCCAGCAGCCAAGATCCGGGGGGCAATCAGCCCCAGCATTTT.

This clone was seen just once. The V gene is TRBV7-8, the J gene TRBJ1-5; D may be TRBD1 (5 bases). Between the trimmed V and J ends, which lost 0 bases and 3 bases, there was a span of 12 bases. The CDR3 runs 16 residues. The V gene's germline CDR1 is SGHVS and CDR2 FQNEAQ. In nucleotides, the CDR3 is TGTGCCAGCAGCTTAGCCCGACAGCTTCTCAATCAGCCCCAGCATTTT. Translated, it gives CASSLARQLLNQPQHF.

J is TRBJ2-3 and V is TRBV25-1; a weak D match, TRBD2 (5 bases). The CDR3 contains 14 residues. The germline gives CDR1 MGHDK, CDR2 SYGVNS. V shed 7 bases and J shed 4 bases, with 15 bases lying between them. The CDR3 DNA sequence: TGTGCCAGCACCGCCGCGACGGGATCAGATACGCAGTATTTT. Translation: CASTAATGSDTQYF.

This clone turned up a few times. This chain links TRBV30 with TRBJ2-3; D uncertain. The V gene lost 6 bases and the J gene lost 0 bases, with 7 bases spanning the gap. The CDR3 loop spans 12 amino acids. CDR1 is GTSNPN, CDR2 SVGIG, per germline (reference sequence). CDR3: CACQDSTDTQYF. The CDR3 DNA follows: TGTGCCTGCCAAGACAGCACAGATACGCAGTATTTT.

This clone was seen a few times. The rearrangement links TRBV12-5 to TRBJ1-1; D gene uncertain. This CDR3 contains 12 residues. Trimming removed 3 bases at V and 5 bases at J, with 7 bases between. Germline values: CDR1 LGHNT, CDR2 FRNRAP. CDR3 protein: CASGFEGTEAFF. CDR3 DNA sequence: TGTGCTAGTGGTTTCGAGGGAACTGAAGCTTTCTTT.